The sequence of this TCR beta chain was determined in a study of blood T cells in healthy people across ages (dated by TCRdb to between 2014 and 2017). Looking at the study overall: In model experiments, roughly one uniquely barcoded TCR beta cDNA molecule per two T cells was captured by template switching. Age-related changes in TCR beta repertoire diversity were measured in the study by deep sequencing normalized with unique cDNA molecular identifiers. Four age groups were formed from the donors: young (average about 16 years), middle-aged (just under 40), aged (roughly 59) and long-lived (less than 85). To avoid experimental bias, donors of different ages were randomly spread across the sequencing lanes. Two additional independent replicas of 1 million unique cDNA reads from the same blood draw were analyzed for two donors (one aged 18 to 29 and one aged 80 or older). Overall study outcomes, separate from this receptor: The CMV infection status of donors was not known, potentially confounding age-related changes in expanded clonotypes. Observed TCR beta diversity per million T cells fell roughly linearly with age, and a significant reduction was already apparent by age around 40. Because profiling used bulk unsorted PBMCs, naive and antigen-experienced compartments could not be compared conclusively. Observed TCR beta diversity correlated strongly with the percentage of naive T cells measured by flow cytometry. Estimates of total diversity based on one million sequenced T cells were regarded as lower bounds and as underestimates. The long-lived group showed more naive CD4+ T cells, fewer expanded clones and increased TCR diversity than the aged group, suggesting age selection.

Worth noting for this clonotype: Its antigen is unknown. No base quality information exists; no much larger clone differs at one position.

The library was made by 5' RACE. Instrument on record: Illumina HiSeq 2500. The second PCR ran for roughly 7 to 11 cycles and used a J-beta primer mix along with a sample-barcoded 5' primer. A template-switch 5' adaptor carrying 12 random nucleotides introduced a unique molecular identifier onto each TCR beta cDNA molecule. Each sample yielded at least 2.5 million CDR3-containing paired-end reads. First-strand cDNA synthesis was performed from all RNA using the Mint cDNA synthesis kit, with priming by a TRBC-specific oligonucleotide. After uracil-DNA glycosylase treatment, a first 18-cycle PCR used universal primers M1SS and BC2_uni_R on all cDNA. In the authors' own workflow: For normalization, 1 million high-quality reads, each with a distinct molecular identifier, were randomly selected from each sample. Instead of being binned into consensus sequences, reads with shared molecular identifiers were discarded. CDR3 identification, clonotype clustering and error correction used MiTCR with a Q25 quality threshold and the strictest error-elimination algorithm. A nonparametric unseen species model with Euler transformation was used to estimate lower-bound total TCR beta diversity. The public reads were reprocessed in TCRdb via fastp at Q25 and MiXCR, keeping in-frame beta chains. CDR3 protein duplicates are merged, each entry listing the most common genes and DNA. What appears here as the V and J calls and clone size reflects TCRdb's work, not the paper's. This sample holds 1.5 million to 2 million distinct CDR3 sequences; around 35% were observed only once. The ten biggest clones cover roughly 12% of the sample.

The 39 donors, aged about 6 to 100 years, were systemically healthy Caucasian individuals from Russia. About 9.8 milliliters of peripheral blood were drawn from each donor into EDTA-treated Vacutainer tubes. PBMCs were isolated by Ficoll-Paque density-gradient centrifugation, with at least 6.5 million obtained per sample. Trizol reagent was used to extract total RNA from PBMCs, with at least 5 micrograms per sample. For every donor, an aliquot of PBMCs went through flow cytometry to measure the percentages of naive CD45RAhigh/CD27high T cells. The germline V gene encodes CDR1 SQVTM and CDR2 ANQGSEA. The CDR3 holds 12 amino acids from the cysteine to the phenylalanine. The only DNA kept is the CDR3, 36 bases in frame from the first base. Trimming costs V 2 bases and J 7 bases, and their ends lie 12 bases apart.

Source material: blood. The sequence was collected from a woman aged 30 to 39 in good health. The chain was built from TRBV29-1 and TRBJ2-7, with the D segment identity uncertain. The bases read TGCAGCGTTGAATCCAGGTACAATGAGCAGTACTTC. It translates to CSVESRYNEQYF.